This T cell receptor (beta chain) was captured by sequencing in a study of CD4 and CD8 cells across lung adenocarcinoma regions. The V gene's germline CDR1 is MNHEY and CDR2 SVGAGI. This CDR3 has 15 amino acids. For this clonotype: At one end, the junction sequence differs from germline, possibly due to a read error.

TCRdb recomputed calls from the PCR reads with MiXCR, one row per CDR3 protein. The sample has several thousand distinct CDR3 sequences, 51% seen once; the top ten hold 25% to 35%. Sequencing was carried out using CD4+ T cells from the center of a lung tumor. V is TRBV6-5 and J is TRBJ2-3; D is unresolved. The source of this sequence is a female donor with lung adenocarcinoma. The CD4 and CD8 labels of this study may be unreliable. CDR3 sequence: CASSSLPDHEDTQYF. DNA of the CDR3: TGTGCCAGCAGTTCCCTACCCGACCACGAAGATACGCAGTACTTT.